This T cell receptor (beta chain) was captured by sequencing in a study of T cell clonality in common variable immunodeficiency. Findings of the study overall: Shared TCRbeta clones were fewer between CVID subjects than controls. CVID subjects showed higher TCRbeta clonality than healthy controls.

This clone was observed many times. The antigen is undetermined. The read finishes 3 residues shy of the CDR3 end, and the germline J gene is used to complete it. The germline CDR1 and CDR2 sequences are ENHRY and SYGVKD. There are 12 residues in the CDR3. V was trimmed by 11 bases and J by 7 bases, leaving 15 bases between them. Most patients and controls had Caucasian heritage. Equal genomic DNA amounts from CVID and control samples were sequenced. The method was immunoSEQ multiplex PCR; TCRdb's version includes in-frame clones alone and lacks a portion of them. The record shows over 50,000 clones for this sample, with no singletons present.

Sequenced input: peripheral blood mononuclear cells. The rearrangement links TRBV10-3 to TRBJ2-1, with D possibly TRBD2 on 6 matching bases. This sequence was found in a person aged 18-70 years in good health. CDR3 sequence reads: CASSALANEQFF. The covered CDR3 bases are TGTGCCTCATCAGCCCTAGCGAATGAG.